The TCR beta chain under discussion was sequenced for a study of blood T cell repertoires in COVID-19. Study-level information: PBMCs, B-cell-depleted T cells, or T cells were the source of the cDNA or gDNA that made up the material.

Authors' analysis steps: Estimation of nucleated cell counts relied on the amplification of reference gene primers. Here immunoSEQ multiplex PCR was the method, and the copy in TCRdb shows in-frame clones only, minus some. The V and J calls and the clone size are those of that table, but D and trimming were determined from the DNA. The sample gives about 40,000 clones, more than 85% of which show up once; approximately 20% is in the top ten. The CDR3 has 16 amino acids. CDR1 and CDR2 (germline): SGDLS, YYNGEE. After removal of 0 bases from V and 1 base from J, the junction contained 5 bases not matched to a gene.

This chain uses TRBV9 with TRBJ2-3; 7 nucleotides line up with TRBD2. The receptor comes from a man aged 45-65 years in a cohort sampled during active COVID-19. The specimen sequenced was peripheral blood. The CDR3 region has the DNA TGTGCCAGCAGCGTAGCTTTGGCGGGGGGCACAGATACGCAGTATTTT. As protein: CASSVALAGGTDTQYF.